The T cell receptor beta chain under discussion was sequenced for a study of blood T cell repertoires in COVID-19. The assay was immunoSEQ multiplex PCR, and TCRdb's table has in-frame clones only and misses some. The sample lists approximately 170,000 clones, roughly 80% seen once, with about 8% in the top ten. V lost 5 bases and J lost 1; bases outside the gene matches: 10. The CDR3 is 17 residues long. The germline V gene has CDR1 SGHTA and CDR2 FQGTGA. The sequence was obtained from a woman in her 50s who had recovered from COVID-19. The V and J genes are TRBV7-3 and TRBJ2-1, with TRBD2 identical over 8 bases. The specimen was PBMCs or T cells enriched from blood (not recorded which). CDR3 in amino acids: CASSQHPSGSSYNEQFF. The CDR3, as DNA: TGTGCCAGCAGCCAACACCCGAGCGGGAGTTCCTACAATGAGCAGTTCTTC.